A single sample gave rise to the 18 T cell receptor beta chains below, sequenced in a study of blood T cell repertoires in COVID-19. Method: immunoSEQ multiplex PCR; TCRdb's copy keeps in-frame clones and lacks some. The table lists around 260,000 clones, 85% of them singletons. The sequenced sample consisted of peripheral blood. Source of these receptors: a human donor in a cohort sampled during active COVID-19.

The chain couples TRBV19 to TRBJ2-1; 14 bases line up with TRBD2. The CDR3 is 15 amino acids. The germline V gene encodes CDR1 LNHDA and CDR2 SQIVND (reference sequence). Trimming removed 5 bases from V and 8 bases from J; junction bases left unmatched: 5. CDR3 in DNA: TGTGCCAGTAGTGTGACTAGCGGGAGGGGCGATGAGCAGTTCTTC. Translated, it gives CASSVTSGRGDEQFF. The full variable domain, rest sourced from reference TRBV19 and TRBJ2-1, is DGGITQSPKYLFRKEGQNVTLSCEQNLNHDAMYWYRQDPGQGLRLIYYSQIVNDFQKGDIAEGYSVSREKKESFPLTVTSAQKNPTAFYLCASSVTSGRGDEQFFGPGTRLTVL.

V is TRBV7-2 and J is TRBJ2-5; 8 bases map to TRBD1. CDR1 and CDR2 from the germline V gene are SGHTA and FQGNSA. The CDR3 consists of 14 residues. V dropped 5 bases and J dropped 4; count of bases not matched to a gene: 6. As DNA, the CDR3 is TGTGCCAGCAGCACGGGGACAGGAGGAGAGACCCAGTACTTC. Encoded protein: CASSTGTGGETQYF.

The genes are TRBV5-1 and TRBJ2-7; 8 nucleotides agree with TRBD2. The CDR3 totals 18 residues. Germline lookup yields CDR1 SGHRS and CDR2 YFSETQ. V gave up 4 bases and J gave up 2 bases; unmatched junction bases: 17. The CDR3 spells CASSHGRAGGRLAYEQYF. The CDR3 DNA sequence: TGCGCCAGCAGCCACGGGCGGGCGGGAGGAAGGTTAGCCTACGAGCAGTACTTC.

The table lists this clone with a count of one. The chain has TRBV7-9 and TRBJ2-3, with 10 bases fitting TRBD2. V shed 5 bases and J 4 bases; nucleotides not matched to a gene: 18. The length of the CDR3 is 19 residues. Germline V gene lookup returns CDR1 SEHNR and CDR2 FQNEAQ (reference sequence). In nucleotides, the CDR3 is TGTGCCAGCAGCCCGCGGCGGCTAGCGGGAGAACCGGATGCAGATACGCAGTATTTT. This encodes CASSPRRLAGEPDADTQYF.

This clone was observed a handful of times. The gene calls are TRBV7-2 and TRBJ2-7; 9 bases are shared with TRBD2. Germline V lookup: CDR1 SGHTA, CDR2 FQGNSA. The CDR3 contains 18 residues. V shed 4 bases, J shed 0 bases, and the junction held 13 bases outside the gene matches. The CDR3: CASSSGFGKREASYEQYF. CDR3 coding DNA: TGTGCCAGCAGCTCAGGTTTCGGAAAGCGGGAGGCCTCCTACGAGCAGTACTTC.

The chain joins TRBV10-2 to TRBJ2-7; D might be TRBD2 (5 bases). Trimming removed 3 bases at V and 6 bases at J, with 18 bases between. Germline V CDR1 and CDR2: WSHSY, SAAADI. The CDR3 consists of 15 residues. The CDR3 protein is CASSERLSPRGEQYF. For the CDR3, the DNA is TGCGCCAGCAGTGAAAGGCTCTCCCCCCGGGGCGAGCAGTACTTC.

J is TRBJ2-2 and V is TRBV7-3; 14 bases map to TRBD2. This CDR3 has 16 residues. Germline V lookup: CDR1 SGHTA, CDR2 FQGTGA. V was pared by 4 bases and J by 4 bases, with 2 bases of the junction left unmatched. CDR3 amino acids: CASSSTSGRATGELFF. The DNA for the CDR3 is TGTGCCAGCAGCTCGACTAGCGGGAGGGCCACCGGGGAGCTGTTTTTT.

This chain connects TRBV3-1 (or the pseudogene TRBV3-2) to TRBJ2-3; D call uncertain. Germline-derived CDR1 and CDR2 are LGHDT and YNNKEL (reference sequence). The V end lost 1 base, the J end lost 3 bases, and 5 bases lay between the germline ends. The CDR3 has 13 amino acids. The CDR3 coding sequence is TGTGCCAGCAGCCAAGTCCGTACAGATACGCAGTATTTT. This codes for CASSQVRTDTQYF.

This chain joins TRBV11-2 and TRBJ2-1; TRBD2 agrees at 13 bases. Germline lookup yields CDR1 SGHAT and CDR2 FQNNGV. The J segment lost 6 bases and the V segment lost 5 bases, leaving 4 bases of the junction unmatched. The CDR3 covers 15 residues. The CDR3 DNA is TGTGCCAGCAGCACCGGGACTAGCGGGGTCAATGAGCAGTTCTTC. As protein: CASSTGTSGVNEQFF.

V and J are TRBV5-4 and TRBJ1-4; no clear D gene. V was pared by 1 base and J by 7 bases, with 8 bases between. Germline CDR1 is SGHNT and CDR2 is YYREEE (reference sequence). The CDR3 is 13 residues long. This chain's CDR3 is CASSLLKSEKLFF. The CDR3 nucleotides are TGTGCCAGCAGCTTGCTAAAATCTGAAAAACTGTTTTTT.

V gene TRBV27 combines with J gene TRBJ1-1, with TRBD1 as a possible D gene (6 bases). The CDR3 runs to 16 residues. In germline, CDR1 is MNHEY, CDR2 SMNVEV (reference sequence). V shed 4 bases and J shed 0 bases, with 15 bases lying between them. The chain's CDR3 is CASSSVTRGMNTEAFF. CDR3 nucleotides: TGTGCCAGCAGTTCAGTGACCAGGGGCATGAACACTGAAGCTTTCTTT.

The rearrangement uses TRBV9 and TRBJ2-7, with TRBD2 as a possible D gene (6 bases). V dropped 6 bases and J dropped 3 bases, with 34 bases sitting between them. Per germline, CDR1 SGDLS and CDR2 YYNGEE. This CDR3 has 20 residues. The DNA for the CDR3 is TGTGCCAGCACCCCCCCCGTGCGGAGGGCCCACTCCCGACTTAACTACGAGCAGTACTTC. Translation gives CASTPPVRRAHSRLNYEQYF. Drawing the rest from reference TRBV9 and TRBJ2-7, the complete variable domain is DSGVTQTPKHLITATGQRVTLRCSPRSGDLSVYWYQQSLDQGLQFLIQYYNGEERAKGNILERFSAQQFPDLHSELNLSSLELGDSALYFCASTPPVRRAHSRLNYEQYFGPGTRLTVT.

This clone showed up just once. The V call is TRBV20-1, the J call TRBJ2-7; D is unclear. CDR1 and CDR2 (germline): DFQATT, SNEGSKA (reference sequence). V dropped 3 bases and J dropped 3 bases, with 6 bases sitting between them. The CDR3 runs 11 residues. The CDR3 sequence: CSARSDYEQYF. CDR3 DNA sequence: TGCAGTGCTAGGAGCGACTACGAGCAGTACTTC.

This chain's CDR3 is CASSQDPVSVWANVLTF. Here the CDR3 DNA reads TGCGCCAGCAGCCAAGACCCGGTATCGGTTTGGGCCAACGTCCTGACTTTC. This chain joins TRBV4-3 and TRBJ2-6, with D unclear. The V gene lost 0 bases and the J gene lost 5 bases, with 14 bases spanning the gap. The CDR3 extends over 17 amino acids. Germline V gives CDR1 LGHNA, CDR2 YSLEER.

The V gene is TRBV18, the J gene TRBJ1-5, with 7 bases aligning to TRBD1. The CDR3 runs 17 residues. The germline gives CDR1 KGHSH, CDR2 LQKENI. V lost 3 bases to trimming and J lost 0 bases; unmatched junction nucleotides: 8. For the CDR3, the DNA is TGTGCCAGCTCACCCTTCACAGGGGCGTATAGCAATCAGCCCCAGCATTTT. Protein product: CASSPFTGAYSNQPQHF.

The CDR3 spells CASSLDRDTEAFF. The DNA of the CDR3 is TGCGCCAGCAGCTTGGACAGGGACACTGAAGCTTTCTTT. The J gene is TRBJ1-1, the V gene TRBV5-1, with D perhaps matching TRBD1 (6 bases). The CDR3 sequence is 13 residues long. CDR1 is SGHRS and CDR2 is YFSETQ in the germline V gene. The V end was cut by 0 bases, the J end by 3 bases, with 6 bases between.

The J gene is TRBJ1-5, the V gene TRBV2; TRBD1 aligns across 10 bases. The CDR3 is 15 amino acids. Germline-derived CDR1 and CDR2 are SNHLY and FYNNEI. V gave up 4 bases and J gave up 5 bases; unmatched junction bases: 5. CDR3 nucleotides: TGTGCCAGCAGTGTATCGGGACAGGGGTATCAGCCCCAGCATTTT. Protein product: CASSVSGQGYQPQHF.

The chain is built from TRBV5-1 and TRBJ2-7, with 9 bases matching TRBD1. The germline gives CDR1 SGHRS, CDR2 YFSETQ. CDR3 size: 14 residues. V dropped 5 bases and J dropped 3; count of bases not matched to a gene: 6. In DNA, the CDR3 is TGCGCCAGCAGGCTCCAGGGACAGGGCTACGAGCAGTACTTC. It translates to CASRLQGQGYEQYF.